The clone carrying this T cell receptor beta chain was counted ten times or more. Its target is unknown. Original handling: CDR3 differences across clinicopathological groups were used to build a distant-metastasis classifier for papillary thyroid cancer. TCRdb re-called the PCR reads via MiXCR. The V and J calls shown here were made by TCRdb, not taken from the authors' results. The sample consists of some 41,000 clones, roughly 14% of them appearing once. The sample belongs to a study of metastatic and nonmetastatic thyroid tumors. Study at large: From malignant and benign thyroid patients, repertoires in blood and in tumor or nodule tissue were compared.

Prior to thyroid surgery, none of the patients had received any treatment. Study-level findings and limits: For both blood and tumor, malignant thyroid tumors reportedly showed significantly higher TCR beta diversity than benign nodules did.

V gave up 10 bases and J gave up 3 bases; unmatched junction bases: 16. This CDR3 spans 16 amino acids. Germline CDR1 MNHNS, CDR2 SASEGT. Sequencing input: blood. The receptor's source is a female donor with papillary thyroid cancer or a benign thyroid nodule (not recorded which). Some clones in this sample may be carry-over from other donors' samples. The chain employs TRBV6-1 and TRBJ1-2; 8 bases fit TRBD1. The CDR3 DNA reads as TGTGCCACCCGTGGGACCCGGACAGGGATAGACTATGGCTACACCTTC. Its protein is CATRGTRTGIDYGYTF.